The 30 T cell receptor beta chains in this list originate from one sample, sequenced in a study of T cell repertoires in cytomegalovirus infection. TCRdb re-derived calls from the reads in MiXCR, one entry per CDR3 protein. The sample records about 900,000 distinct CDR3 sequences, around 30% being singletons. What these receptors recognize is not known. Sample: cultured CD8+ T cells from PBMCs, taken from culture after CMV antigen stimulation. The receptors originated from a human donor in good health (CMV status not recorded). Some clones in this sample may be carry-over from other donors' samples.

V gene TRBV6-1 combines with J gene TRBJ1-2; D not certain. Germline V gives CDR1 MNHNS, CDR2 SASEGT. This CDR3 contains 16 residues. Trimming shortened V by 1 base and J by 4 bases, and 16 bases separated the two germline ends. CDR3 DNA: TGTGCCAGCAGTGAAGGGAGGGTCCCTGAGATCTATGGCTACACCTTC. Translation: CASSEGRVPEIYGYTF.

In its sample, this clonotype was seen many times. V is TRBV27 and J is TRBJ1-5; 7 nucleotides agree with TRBD1. The junction had 3 bases not matched to a gene; V was cut back by 3 bases and J by 4 bases. The V gene's germline CDR1 is MNHEY and CDR2 SMNVEV (reference sequence). This CDR3 has 14 amino acids. The CDR3 region has the DNA TGTGCCAGCAGTTTCGGGACAGAGAATCAGCCCCAGCATTTT. It is translated as CASSFGTENQPQHF.

This clonotype was picked up many times. The chain has TRBV7-9 and TRBJ1-1, with D unresolved. Trimming cost V 2 bases and J 5 bases, with 12 bases left between them. The CDR3 length is 14 residues. Germline CDR1 SEHNR, CDR2 FQNEAQ (reference sequence). For the CDR3, the DNA is TGTGCCAGCAGCTTACGGGGAGGGTGGACTGAAGCTTTCTTT. It translates to CASSLRGGWTEAFF.

This chain links TRBV2 with TRBJ1-2, with a possible D match to TRBD1 (6 bases). The CDR3 length is 11 residues. V lost 6 bases and J 14 bases, leaving 16 bases between the germline ends. Germline CDR1 and CDR2: SNHLY and FYNNEI. The CDR3 is CASRRQAADTF. As DNA, the CDR3 is TGTGCCAGCAGGAGACAGGCCGCGGATACCTTC.

V gene TRBV4-1 combines with J gene TRBJ1-1, with unresolved D. This CDR3 has 14 residues. Germline V lookup: CDR1 MGHRA, CDR2 YSYEKL. Trimming removed 0 bases at V and 1 base at J, with 6 bases between. The DNA of the CDR3 is TGCGCCAGCAGCCAAGATTACAAGAACACTGAAGCTTTCTTT. This codes for CASSQDYKNTEAFF.

This chain connects TRBV19 to TRBJ2-7, with D perhaps matching TRBD1 or TRBD2 (5 bases each). CDR1 LNHDA and CDR2 SQIVND come from the germline V gene (reference sequence). V dropped 3 bases and J dropped 7 bases, with 13 bases sitting between them. The CDR3 runs to 13 residues. DNA of the CDR3: TGTGCCAGTAGTATCGGGGCGTCGCGGGAGCAGTACTTC. Protein sequence: CASSIGASREQYF.

The V gene is TRBV29-1, the J gene TRBJ2-2; D perhaps matches TRBD1 (6 bases). Trimming took off 4 bases at V and 5 bases at J, with 11 bases between the two ends. The CDR3 contains 13 residues. Germline V lookup: CDR1 SQVTM, CDR2 ANQGSEA. The CDR3 here is CSVVRGRTGELFF. Written as DNA, the CDR3 is TGCAGCGTTGTCAGGGGTCGAACCGGGGAGCTGTTTTTT.

The CDR3 protein is CASSLVHKGSSGNTIYF. The DNA for the CDR3 is TGTGCCAGCAGCTTAGTTCACAAGGGGTCCTCTGGAAACACCATATATTTT. J is TRBJ1-3 and V is TRBV7-6; a weak D match, TRBD1 (5 bases). The CDR3 totals 17 residues. Looked up from germline, CDR1 is SGHVS and CDR2 is FNYEAQ. V was shortened by 1 base and J by 0 bases, with 13 bases between the two germline ends.

J is TRBJ2-6 and V is TRBV6-2 or TRBV6-3; possible D gene TRBD1, 6 bases. The germline V and J ends were trimmed by 4 bases and 2 bases, with 6 bases remaining between them. Germline values: CDR1 MNHEY, CDR2 SVGEGT. The CDR3 runs to 14 residues. The DNA of the CDR3 is TGTGCCAGCAGTTGGACAGCTGGGGCCAACGTCCTGACTTTC. This translates into CASSWTAGANVLTF.

V and J are TRBV9 and TRBJ1-2, with 7 bases fitting TRBD1. This CDR3 has 12 amino acids. The trim removed 5 bases at V and 6 bases at J, leaving 4 bases unmatched. Germline CDR1 SGDLS, CDR2 YYNGEE. The CDR3 reads CASRKGADGYTF. For the CDR3, the DNA is TGTGCCAGCAGAAAGGGGGCCGATGGCTACACCTTC.

A few counts support this clonotype. The chain couples TRBV24-1 to TRBJ2-2; D gene uncertain. The germline CDR1 and CDR2 sequences are KGHDR and SFDVKD. This CDR3 comprises 13 residues. The V end lost 1 base, the J end lost 10 bases, and 9 bases lay between the germline ends. The CDR3 region is CATSDFPLPELFF. In DNA form, the CDR3 reads TGTGCCACCAGTGATTTCCCCTTACCGGAGCTGTTTTTT.

This clonotype appeared a few times. The chain joins TRBV6-5 to TRBJ2-7; 8 nucleotides agree with TRBD1. After removal of 2 bases from V and 5 bases from J, the junction contained 2 bases not matched to a gene. This CDR3 spans 13 amino acids. Germline loops: CDR1 MNHEY, CDR2 SVGAGI. This CDR3 is CASSYQDRDEQYF. DNA for the CDR3: TGTGCCAGCAGTTACCAGGACAGGGACGAGCAGTACTTC.

The chain has TRBV6-5 and TRBJ1-1; weak D call: TRBD1 (5 bases). The V gene lost 0 bases and the J gene lost 5 bases, with 16 bases spanning the gap. CDR3 length: 16 residues. Germline V gene data show CDR1 as MNHEY and CDR2 as SVGAGI. The CDR3 is CASSYSRQPVRTEAFF. CDR3 nucleotide sequence: TGTGCCAGCAGTTACTCGAGACAGCCTGTGAGGACTGAAGCTTTCTTT.

This clonotype was detected only a few times. V gene TRBV7-8 combines with J gene TRBJ2-2; D call uncertain. V was trimmed by 5 bases and J by 5 bases, leaving 15 bases between them. CDR1 is SGHVS, CDR2 FQNEAQ, per germline. The CDR3 is made up of 15 amino acids. The CDR3 reads CASSPGPPETGELFF. CDR3 bases: TGTGCCAGCAGCCCGGGCCCCCCTGAGACCGGGGAGCTGTTTTTT.

This clonotype was counted between two and nine times. This chain joins TRBV19 and TRBJ1-5; D unclear. The CDR3 contains 13 residues. Germline V gives CDR1 LNHDA, CDR2 SQIVND (reference sequence). The ends were cut back, 0 bases at V and 3 bases at J, with 3 bases in the middle. This CDR3 reads CASSIEPNQPQHF. In DNA, the CDR3 is TGTGCCAGTAGTATAGAACCCAATCAGCCCCAGCATTTT. The full variable domain, rest sourced from reference TRBV19 and TRBJ1-5, is DGGITQSPKYLFRKEGQNVTLSCEQNLNHDAMYWYRQDPGQGLRLIYYSQIVNDFQKGDIAEGYSVSREKKESFPLTVTSAQKNPTAFYLCASSIEPNQPQHFGDGTRLSIL.

V usage is TRBV4-1 and J usage is TRBJ1-1; D gene ambiguous. The CDR3 is 16 amino acids. Germline V gene sequence: CDR1 MGHRA, CDR2 YSYEKL. Trimming cost V 1 base and J 4 bases, with 16 bases left between them. The CDR3 nucleotides read TGCGCCAGCAGCCAAGCGGAGGGATTGGCGTTCACTGAAGCTTTCTTT. Protein: CASSQAEGLAFTEAFF.

This clonotype has just a few counts. V and J are TRBV5-1 and TRBJ2-7; TRBD1 aligns across 10 bases. J lost 3 bases, V lost 0 bases, and 9 bases had no gene match. The germline CDR1 and CDR2 sequences are SGHRS and YFSETQ. This CDR3 has 17 amino acids. CDR3 sequence: CASSLGGATGGRYEQYF. In nucleotides, the CDR3 is TGCGCCAGCAGCTTGGGAGGGGCGACAGGGGGCCGCTACGAGCAGTACTTC.

This clonotype was picked up many times. The chain employs TRBV7-9 and TRBJ1-3; tentatively, D is TRBD1 (5 bases). V lost 3 bases to trimming and J lost 0 bases, with 9 bases between them. The CDR3 has 15 amino acids. Germline CDR1 reads SEHNR; CDR2 reads FQNEAQ (reference sequence). The CDR3 spells CASSLGVSSGNTIYF. In DNA, the CDR3 is TGTGCCAGCAGCTTGGGGGTATCCTCTGGAAACACCATATATTTT.

In its sample, this clonotype was seen many times. The chain employs TRBV7-2 and TRBJ1-1; D gene uncertain. The V end lost 6 bases, the J end lost 8 bases, and 13 bases lay between the germline ends. The CDR3 totals 12 residues. Germline V gene data show CDR1 as SGHTA and CDR2 as FQGNSA. CDR3 sequence (DNA): TGTGCCAGCAGTCGAGACCAACCCGAAGCTTTCTTT. It codes for CASSRDQPEAFF.

This clonotype was seen only a few times. This chain's CDR3 is CASSERRGIQETQYF. CDR3 sequence (DNA): TGTGCCAGCAGCGAAAGGCGGGGGATCCAAGAGACCCAGTACTTC. The chain joins TRBV7-8 to TRBJ2-5, with 7 bases identical to TRBD2. Losses at the gene ends were 5 bases for V and 1 base for J; bases not matched to a gene: 7. The CDR3 runs 15 residues. The germline V gene has CDR1 SGHVS and CDR2 FQNEAQ.

Of note for this clonotype: An end of the junction does not agree with germline; a read error may underlie this. The chain is built from TRBV7-6 and TRBJ1-1; D is ambiguous. The CDR3 extends over 12 amino acids. Germline V gene data show CDR1 as SGHVS and CDR2 as FNYEAQ. The CDR3 loop reads CACSLPSAEAFF. The CDR3 bases are TGTGCCTGCAGCTTACCGTCGGCGGAAGCTTTCTTT.

This clonotype was recorded at least ten times. The rearrangement joins TRBV7-6 to TRBJ2-2; 9 bases agree with TRBD2. V shed 5 bases, J shed 6 bases, and the junction held 13 bases outside the gene matches. This CDR3 comprises 17 residues. Germline V gene sequence: CDR1 SGHVS, CDR2 FNYEAQ. The DNA for the CDR3 is TGTGCCAGCAGCCCAATCGGGGGACTAGCAGGCCCCGGGGAGCTGTTTTTT. Protein product: CASSPIGGLAGPGELFF.

In its sample, this clonotype was seen a few times. The chain recombines TRBV10-3 with TRBJ2-1, with 7 bases matching TRBD2. CDR3 length: 19 residues. Germline lookup yields CDR1 ENHRY and CDR2 SYGVKD. With 0 bases clipped from V and 0 bases from J, the junction kept 11 bases outside the gene matches. The CDR3 DNA follows: TGTGCCATCAGTGAGTCGGTTGCGGGGGTCCAAAGCTCCTACAATGAGCAGTTCTTC. Translating gives CAISESVAGVQSSYNEQFF.

This clonotype showed up many times. The rearrangement uses TRBV7-3 and TRBJ1-2; D ambiguous. CDR3 size: 15 residues. V lost 2 bases and J lost 1, with 11 bases in between. Germline lookup yields CDR1 SGHTA and CDR2 FQGTGA. DNA of the CDR3: TGTGCCAGCAGCTTAGGGCCGGTGATTAACTATGGCTACACCTTC. Translated, it gives CASSLGPVINYGYTF. The variable domain in full, with the rest retrieved from reference TRBV7-3 and TRBJ1-2, is GAGVSQTPSNKVTEKGKYVELRCDPISGHTALYWYRQSLGQGPEFLIYFQGTGAADDSGLPNDRFFAVRPEGSVSTLKIQRTERGDSAVYLCASSLGPVINYGYTFGSGTRLTVV.

This clonotype has more than one count but fewer than ten. This rearrangement joins TRBV7-8 to TRBJ2-1, with D perhaps matching TRBD2 (6 bases). CDR1 and CDR2 (germline): SGHVS, FQNEAQ. V was shortened by 2 bases and J by 7 bases, with 12 bases between the two germline ends. The CDR3 length is 14 residues. CDR3 bases: TGTGCCAGCAGCTTAACTAGCCGGGCAAATGAGCAGTTCTTC. Protein product: CASSLTSRANEQFF.

This clonotype has just a few counts. This chain links TRBV19 with TRBJ2-1, with TRBD2 identical over 9 bases. The CDR3 spans 15 residues. The V segment lost 2 bases and the J segment 4 bases; nucleotides outside the gene matches: 3. Germline CDR1 LNHDA, CDR2 SQIVND (reference sequence). The CDR3 DNA follows: TGTGCCAGTAGTATATCTAGCGGGGAATACAATGAGCAGTTCTTC. Translated: CASSISSGEYNEQFF.

The chain joins TRBV6-1 to TRBJ1-2; no clear D gene. V was trimmed by 6 bases and J by 7 bases, leaving 18 bases between them. The CDR3 consists of 14 residues. Per germline, CDR1 MNHNS and CDR2 SASEGT. Here the CDR3 DNA reads TGTGCCAGCAGCCCAAATCCTTCCGGTGTTGGCTACACCTTC. It is translated as CASSPNPSGVGYTF.

The genes are TRBV7-9 and TRBJ1-2, with 7 positions matching TRBD1. Germline CDR1 SEHNR, CDR2 FQNEAQ (reference sequence). CDR3 length equals 16 residues. With 1 base clipped from V and 2 bases from J, the junction kept 7 bases outside the gene matches. The CDR3 sequence is CASSLGGTDLNYGYTF. Here the CDR3 DNA reads TGTGCCAGCAGCTTAGGGGGGACAGACCTAAACTATGGCTACACCTTC.

The chain couples TRBV6-5 to TRBJ2-7; D may be TRBD2 (6 bases). Per the germline V gene, CDR1 is MNHEY and CDR2 is SVGAGI. This CDR3 region has 14 residues. Trimming left V 5 bases short and J 0 bases short, with 11 bases between. In nucleotides, the CDR3 is TGTGCCAGCAGTCTGGACTACCCCTCCTACGAGCAGTACTTC. It is translated as CASSLDYPSYEQYF.

Only a few counts were recorded for this clonotype. The chain combines TRBV27 with TRBJ2-6; maybe TRBD2 (5 bases). V lost 5 bases to trimming and J lost 0 bases, with 8 bases between them. Germline lookup yields CDR1 MNHEY and CDR2 SMNVEV (reference sequence). This CDR3 comprises 15 residues. The CDR3 loop reads CASSRDPSGANVLTF. The DNA of the CDR3 is TGTGCCAGCAGTCGGGATCCCTCTGGGGCCAACGTCCTGACTTTC.